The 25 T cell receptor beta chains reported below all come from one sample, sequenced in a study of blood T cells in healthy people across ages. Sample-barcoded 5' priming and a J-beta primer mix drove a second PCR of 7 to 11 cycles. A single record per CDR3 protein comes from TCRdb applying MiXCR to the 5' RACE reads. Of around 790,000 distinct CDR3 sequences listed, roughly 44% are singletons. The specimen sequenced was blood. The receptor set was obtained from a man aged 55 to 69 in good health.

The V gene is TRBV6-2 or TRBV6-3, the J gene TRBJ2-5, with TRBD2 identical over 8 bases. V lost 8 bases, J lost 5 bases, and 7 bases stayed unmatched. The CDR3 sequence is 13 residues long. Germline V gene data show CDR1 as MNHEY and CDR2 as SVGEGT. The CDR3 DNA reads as TGTGCCAGCCGCGGGGGGATAGGGGAGACCCAGTACTTC. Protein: CASRGGIGETQYF.

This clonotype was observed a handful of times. The CDR3 DNA follows: TGTGCCAGCAGCCCTGACAGGGGAGGCGAGCAGTACTTC. Encoded protein: CASSPDRGGEQYF. The chain uses TRBV13 and TRBJ2-7; 8 nucleotides agree with TRBD1. J gave up 6 bases and V 5 bases, and 6 bases lay outside the gene matches. The CDR3 runs 13 residues. From germline, CDR1 is PRHDT and CDR2 FYEKMQ (reference sequence). The full variable domain, its missing parts supplied by reference TRBV13 and TRBJ2-7, is AAGVIQSPRHLIKEKRETATLKCYPIPRHDTVYWYQQGPGQDPQFLISFYEKMQSDKGSIPDRFSAQQFSDYHSELNMSSLELGDSALYFCASSPDRGGEQYFGPGTRLTVT.

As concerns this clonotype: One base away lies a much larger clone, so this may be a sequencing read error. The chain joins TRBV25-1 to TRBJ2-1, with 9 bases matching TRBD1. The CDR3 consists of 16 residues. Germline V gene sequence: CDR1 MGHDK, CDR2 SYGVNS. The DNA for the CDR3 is TGTGCCAGCAGTGGGGACCGGGACAGGGTGTACAGTGAGCAGTTCTTC. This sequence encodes CASSGDRDRVYSEQFF.

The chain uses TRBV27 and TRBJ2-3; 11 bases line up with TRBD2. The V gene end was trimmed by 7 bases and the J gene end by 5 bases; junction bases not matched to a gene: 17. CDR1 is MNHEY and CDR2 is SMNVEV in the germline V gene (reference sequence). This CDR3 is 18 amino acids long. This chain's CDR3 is CASTKKGLSGGAVDTQYF. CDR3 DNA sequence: TGTGCCAGCACCAAAAAAGGACTTAGCGGGGGGGCCGTAGATACGCAGTATTTT.

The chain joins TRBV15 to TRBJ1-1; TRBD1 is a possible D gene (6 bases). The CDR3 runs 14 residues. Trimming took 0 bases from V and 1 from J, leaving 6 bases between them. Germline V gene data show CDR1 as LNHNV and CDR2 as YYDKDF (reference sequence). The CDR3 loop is CATSREQGNTEAFF. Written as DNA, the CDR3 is TGTGCCACCAGCAGAGAACAGGGGAACACTGAAGCTTTCTTT.

The CDR3 sequence is CASSLFSGGPYEQYF. CDR3 nucleotide sequence: TGTGCCAGCAGTTTATTCTCGGGGGGACCCTACGAGCAGTACTTC. This sequence joins TRBV28 and TRBJ2-4, with 7 bases lining up with TRBD2. The J call may be faulty, since TRBJ2-7 better matches the DNA end. The CDR3 spans 15 residues. CDR1 MDHEN and CDR2 SYDVKM come from the germline V gene.

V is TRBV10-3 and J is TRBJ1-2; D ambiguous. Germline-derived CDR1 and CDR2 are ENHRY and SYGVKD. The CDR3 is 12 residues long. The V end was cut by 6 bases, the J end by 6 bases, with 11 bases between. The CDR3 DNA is TGTGCCATCAGCCACAGCGAAGATGGCTACACCTTC. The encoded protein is CAISHSEDGYTF.

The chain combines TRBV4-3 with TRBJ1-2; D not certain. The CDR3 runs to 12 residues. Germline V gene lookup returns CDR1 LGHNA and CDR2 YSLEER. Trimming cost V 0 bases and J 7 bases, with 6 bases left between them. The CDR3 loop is CASSQDSRGYTF. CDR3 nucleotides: TGCGCCAGCAGCCAAGACAGCCGTGGCTACACCTTC.

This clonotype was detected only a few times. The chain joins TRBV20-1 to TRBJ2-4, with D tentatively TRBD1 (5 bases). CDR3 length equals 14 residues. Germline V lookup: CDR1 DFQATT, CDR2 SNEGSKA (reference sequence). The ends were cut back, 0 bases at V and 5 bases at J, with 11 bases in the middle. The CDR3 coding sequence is TGCAGTGCTAGAGACCAGGGCTGGGAAAACATTCAGTACTTC. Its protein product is CSARDQGWENIQYF.

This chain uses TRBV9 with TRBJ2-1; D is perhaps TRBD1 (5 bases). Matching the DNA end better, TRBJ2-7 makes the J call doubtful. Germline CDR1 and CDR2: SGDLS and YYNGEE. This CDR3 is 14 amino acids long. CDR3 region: CASSVEDTYYEQYF. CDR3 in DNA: TGTGCCAGCAGCGTAGAGGACACCTACTACGAGCAGTACTTC.

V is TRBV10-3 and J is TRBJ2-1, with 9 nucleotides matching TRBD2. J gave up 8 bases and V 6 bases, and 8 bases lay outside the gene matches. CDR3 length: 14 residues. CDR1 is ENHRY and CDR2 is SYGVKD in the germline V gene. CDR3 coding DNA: TGTGCCATCAGGCCGGGCGGGGGGGCAGATGAGCAGTTCTTC. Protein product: CAIRPGGGADEQFF.

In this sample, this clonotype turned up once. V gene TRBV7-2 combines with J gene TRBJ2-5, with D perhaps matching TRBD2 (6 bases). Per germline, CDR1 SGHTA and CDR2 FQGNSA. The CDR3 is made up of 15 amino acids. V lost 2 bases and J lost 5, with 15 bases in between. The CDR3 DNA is TGTGCCAGCAGCTTAATAAGCGGGTCAAGGGAGACCCAGTACTTC. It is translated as CASSLISGSRETQYF.

This chain's CDR3 is CASSRTGRVGEQFF. DNA of the CDR3: TGTGCCAGCAGCAGGACTGGACGGGTTGGTGAGCAGTTCTTC. This chain links TRBV25-1 with TRBJ2-1; D might be TRBD2 (5 bases). This CDR3 contains 14 residues. Germline V CDR1 and CDR2: MGHDK, SYGVNS. Trimming removed 6 bases from V and 9 bases from J, with 18 bases in between.

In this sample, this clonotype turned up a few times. The CDR3 here is CSARAGQALYGYTF. CDR3 nucleotide sequence: TGCAGTGCTAGGGCAGGACAGGCACTCTATGGCTACACCTTC. This chain connects TRBV20-1 to TRBJ1-2, with 7 bases that match TRBD1. Trimming cost V 3 bases and J 4 bases; bases outside gene matches: 8. This CDR3 region has 14 residues. CDR1 DFQATT and CDR2 SNEGSKA come from the germline V gene (reference sequence).

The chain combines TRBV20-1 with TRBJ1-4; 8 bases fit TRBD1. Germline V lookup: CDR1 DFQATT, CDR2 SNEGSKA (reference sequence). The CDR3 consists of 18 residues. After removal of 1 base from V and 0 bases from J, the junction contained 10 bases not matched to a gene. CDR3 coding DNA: TGCAGTGCTAGAGCTCAGACAGGGGCCCATCCAACTAATGAAAAACTGTTTTTT. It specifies CSARAQTGAHPTNEKLFF.

The CDR3 nucleotides are TGTGCCAGCAGCGTAGCGTGGACAGGGGGCACAGATACGCAGTATTTT. It codes for CASSVAWTGGTDTQYF. The gene calls are TRBV9 and TRBJ2-3; 9 nucleotides align to TRBD1. The CDR3 runs to 16 residues. V trimming: 0 bases; J trimming: 1 base; junction bases outside the gene matches: 3. Germline V gene lookup returns CDR1 SGDLS and CDR2 YYNGEE.

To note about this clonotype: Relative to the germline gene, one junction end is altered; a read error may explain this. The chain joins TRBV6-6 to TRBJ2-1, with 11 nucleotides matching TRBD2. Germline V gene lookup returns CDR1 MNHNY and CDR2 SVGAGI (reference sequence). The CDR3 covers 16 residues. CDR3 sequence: CASGYSQGLAVPEQFF. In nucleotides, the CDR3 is TGTGCCAGCGGTTACTCCCAGGGACTAGCGGTACCTGAGCAGTTCTTC.

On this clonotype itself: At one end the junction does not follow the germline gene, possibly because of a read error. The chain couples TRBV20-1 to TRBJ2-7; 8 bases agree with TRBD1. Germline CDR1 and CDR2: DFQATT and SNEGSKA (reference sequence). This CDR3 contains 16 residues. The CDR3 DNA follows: TGCAGTGCTAGTGACTTGGGGACAGGAAGCTCCTACGAGCAGTGCTTC. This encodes CSASDLGTGSSYEQCF.

The CDR3 reads CASSQSSTGGEKLFF. CDR3 in DNA: TGCGCCAGCAGCCAAAGTTCGACAGGAGGTGAAAAACTGTTTTTT. The V gene is TRBV4-1, the J gene TRBJ1-4, with D possibly being TRBD1 (6 bases). The V gene lost 2 bases and the J gene lost 7 bases, with 14 bases spanning the gap. The CDR3 has 15 amino acids. CDR1 is MGHRA, CDR2 YSYEKL, per germline.

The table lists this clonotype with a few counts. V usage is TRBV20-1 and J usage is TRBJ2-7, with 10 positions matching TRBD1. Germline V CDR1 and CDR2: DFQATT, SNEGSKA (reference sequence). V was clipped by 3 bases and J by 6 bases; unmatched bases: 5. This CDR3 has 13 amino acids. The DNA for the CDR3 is TGCAGTGCTAGTGGTGGACAGGGGGTCGAGCAGTACTTC. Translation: CSASGGQGVEQYF.

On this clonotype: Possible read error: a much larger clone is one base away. CDR3 DNA sequence: TGCGCCAGCAGCTTGGGACGGGGGAAGATTGAAGCTTTCTTT. Translated: CASSLGRGKIEAFF. This chain joins TRBV5-1 and TRBJ1-1; weak D call: TRBD1 (5 bases). The CDR3 spans 14 residues. Trimming stripped 0 bases from V and 7 bases from J, with 13 bases between. Germline V gives CDR1 SGHRS, CDR2 YFSETQ.

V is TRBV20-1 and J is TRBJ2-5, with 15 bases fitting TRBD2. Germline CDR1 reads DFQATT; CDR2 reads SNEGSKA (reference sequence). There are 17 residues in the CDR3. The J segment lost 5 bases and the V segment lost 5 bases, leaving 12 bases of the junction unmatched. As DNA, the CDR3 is TGCAGTGCTGGACTAGCGGGGGGGCTAATAGCAAGCGAGACCCAGTACTTC. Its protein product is CSAGLAGGLIASETQYF.

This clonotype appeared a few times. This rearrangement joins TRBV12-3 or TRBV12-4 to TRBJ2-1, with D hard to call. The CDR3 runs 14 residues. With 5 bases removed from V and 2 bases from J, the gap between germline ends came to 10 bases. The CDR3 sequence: CASSPRSPYNEQFF. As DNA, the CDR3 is TGTGCCAGCAGTCCTAGGAGTCCCTACAATGAGCAGTTCTTC.

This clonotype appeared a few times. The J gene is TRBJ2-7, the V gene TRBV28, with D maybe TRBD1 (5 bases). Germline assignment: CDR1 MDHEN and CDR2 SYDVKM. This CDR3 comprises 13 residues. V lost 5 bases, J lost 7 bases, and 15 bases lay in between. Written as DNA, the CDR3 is TGTGCCAGCAGTACCGCAGGGCTGGATGAGCAGTACTTC. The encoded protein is CASSTAGLDEQYF.

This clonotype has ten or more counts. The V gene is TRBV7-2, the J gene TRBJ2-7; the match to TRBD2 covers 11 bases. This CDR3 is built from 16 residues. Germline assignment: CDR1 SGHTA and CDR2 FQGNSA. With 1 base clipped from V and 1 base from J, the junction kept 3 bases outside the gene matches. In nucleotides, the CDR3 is TGTGCCAGCAGCTTAGATCTAGCGGGGGGTTCCTACGAGCAGTACTTC. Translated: CASSLDLAGGSYEQYF.